The sample holds one count of the clone carrying this T cell receptor beta chain. Its antigen remains unidentified. This sample was taken from a study of lymphopenia after photon versus proton radiotherapy. Study-wide findings and caveats: Authors raise, but do not show, better survival with proton therapy. A bigger post-nadir fall in TCR diversity correlated inversely with survival time in deceased patients. Proton therapy kept repertoires fairly stable, unlike photons, which gained effector/memory cells. Post-nadir diversity loss with photons came from oligoclonal expansion, particularly CD8+ Temra cells.

The germline V gene has CDR1 SGHRS and CDR2 YFSETQ. Trimming left V 4 bases short and J 2 bases short, with 11 bases between. The CDR3 is 14 residues long. Profiling relied on immunoSEQ multiplex PCR, and the TCRdb table lists in-frame clones only, not all of them. The table shows about 40,000 clones, with approximately 86% occurring only once. The clonotype comes from a woman aged 70-85 years with pancreatic cancer. Some clones in this sample may be carry-over from other donors' samples. The source was peripheral blood, collected from a patient treated with proton-based radiotherapy. The gene calls are TRBV5-1 and TRBJ2-3, with D possibly being TRBD2 (6 bases). The CDR3 nucleotides read TGCGCCAGCAGCCCTTTAGCGGACACAGATACGCAGTATTTT. Protein sequence: CASSPLADTDTQYF.